This is a list of T cell receptor beta chains from one sample in a study of blood T cell repertoires in COVID-19. Libraries were prepared by immunoSEQ multiplex PCR; TCRdb keeps only in-frame clonotypes and omits some of them. The top ten hold 7.5% to 10% of the sample, which has about 97,000 clones, 70% to 80% seen once. Material: peripheral blood. These receptors came from a man in his 60s with active or convalescent COVID-19. The CDR3 runs from the conserved cysteine through the conserved F or W. The D gene is left open where the match is weak. Clone size is given for some rows only: seen once, a few or many times, or a class if the clone is expanded.

abundance | j_gene | v_gene | d_gene | CDR3aa | CDR3nt
NA | TRBJ2-5 | TRBV9 | TRBD2 | CASSVVGSGSQETQYF | TGTGCCAGCAGCGTAGTTGGTAGCGGGAGCCAAGAGACCCAGTACTTC
NA | TRBJ2-7 | TRBV4-1 | NA | CASSPRQGGAGGEQYF | TGCGCCAGCAGCCCCCGACAGGGGGGAGCGGGAGGTGAGCAGTACTTC
NA | TRBJ1-5 | TRBV19 | NA | CASSIGWSIGGRQPQHF | TGTGCCAGTAGTATAGGTTGGAGTATCGGGGGACGTCAGCCCCAGCATTTT
once | TRBJ1-6 | TRBV3-1/TRBV3-2 | TRBD1 | CASSLGTGNNNSPLHF | TGTGCCAGCAGCCTGGGGACAGGGAATAATAATTCACCCCTCCACTTT
NA | TRBJ1-2 | TRBV5-1 | NA | CASSLDQGSYGYTF | TGCGCCAGCAGCTTGGACCAGGGGAGCTATGGCTACACCTTC
few | TRBJ2-1 | TRBV29-1 | NA | CSVEGVRGSSYNEQFF | TGCAGCGTTGAAGGGGTAAGGGGGAGCTCCTACAATGAGCAGTTCTTC
NA | TRBJ2-1 | TRBV6-4 | TRBD2 | CASSSTSGRANEQFF | TGTGCCAGCAGCTCTACTAGCGGGAGGGCCAATGAGCAGTTCTTC
once | TRBJ2-3 | TRBV6-5 | TRBD2 | CAAGGRPGDTQYF | TGTGCGGCGGGGGGCCGGCCAGGGGATACGCAGTATTTT
NA | TRBJ2-1 | TRBV5-8 | NA | CASSLEGGVSYNEQFF | TGTGCCAGCAGCTTGGAGGGCGGGGTATCCTACAATGAGCAGTTCTTC
NA | TRBJ1-1 | TRBV7-2 | TRBD1 | CASSWTGSEAFF | TGTGCCAGCAGTTGGACAGGGAGTGAAGCTTTCTTT
NA | TRBJ2-6 | TRBV4-1 | TRBD2 | CASSLRLALAGLSGANVLTF | TGCGCCAGCAGCCTCCGACTCGCACTAGCGGGCCTCTCTGGGGCCAACGTCCTGACTTTC
NA | TRBJ2-3 | TRBV9 | NA | CASSVGQGGTDTQYF | TGTGCCAGCAGCGTAGGACAGGGAGGTACAGATACGCAGTATTTT
NA | TRBJ2-7 | TRBV9 | TRBD1 | CASSPQRGTGSYEQYF | TGTGCCAGCAGCCCACAAAGGGGGACAGGTTCCTACGAGCAGTACTTC
NA | TRBJ2-2 | TRBV5-1 | TRBD2 | CASSFGLAGGPDTGELFF | TGCGCCAGCAGCTTTGGACTAGCGGGAGGGCCGGACACCGGGGAGCTGTTTTTT
NA | TRBJ2-5 | TRBV18 | NA | CATKDILQAETQYF | TGTGCCACCAAGGACATACTTCAGGCAGAGACCCAGTACTTC
once | TRBJ1-2 | TRBV29-1 | NA | CSATDGPNYGYTF | TGCAGCGCTACAGACGGTCCTAACTATGGCTACACCTTC
NA | TRBJ1-2 | TRBV21-1 | NA | CASSPSGTGRGYGYTF | TGTGCCAGCAGCCCCTCCGGGACAGGGAGAGGCTATGGCTACACCTTC
few | TRBJ1-2 | TRBV19 | TRBD1 | CASSIQGGGYTF | TGTGCCAGTAGTATCCAAGGGGGCGGCTACACCTTC
many | TRBJ1-2 | TRBV5-1 | NA | CASSLAAEPNYGYTF | TGCGCCAGCAGCTTGGCCGCGGAACCTAACTATGGCTACACCTTC
NA | TRBJ2-7 | TRBV4-1 | TRBD2 | CASSLTAGGMGEQYF | TGCGCCAGCAGCCTGACAGCGGGAGGCATGGGCGAGCAGTACTTC
NA | TRBJ2-7 | TRBV4-1 | TRBD2 | CASSQGDPREGLGYEQYF | TGCGCCAGCAGCCAGGGGGACCCACGGGAGGGTTTGGGTTACGAGCAGTACTTC
NA | TRBJ2-1 | TRBV19 | TRBD1 | CASSRTGATGGNNEQFF | TGTGCCAGTAGTAGAACAGGGGCGACAGGGGGGAACAATGAGCAGTTCTTC
once | TRBJ1-4 | TRBV28 | TRBD1 | CASRPGTGAEKLFF | TGTGCCAGCAGGCCCGGGACAGGGGCTGAAAAACTGTTTTTT
NA | TRBJ2-3 | TRBV15 | NA | CATSSPSLQYTDTQYF | TGTGCCACCAGCAGTCCGTCACTACAATACACAGATACGCAGTATTTT
NA | TRBJ2-1 | TRBV24-1 | TRBD2 | CATVGTSGLSYEQFF | TGTGCCACCGTAGGGACTAGCGGGCTTAGCTATGAGCAGTTCTTC
NA | TRBJ2-3 | TRBV6-5 | TRBD2 | CASSSGLAGDTQYF | TGTGCCAGCAGCTCCGGACTAGCAGGGGATACGCAGTATTTT
NA | TRBJ2-4 | TRBV5-5 | NA | CASRKGGGENIQYF | TGTGCCAGCAGGAAGGGAGGAGGGGAAAACATTCAGTACTTC